This T cell receptor beta chain appears in the sequencing data of a study of T cell responses to AZD1222 COVID-19 vaccine. Second doses that came at about 4 or about 12 weeks were put together. Study conclusions and caveats: There were repertoire samples only from the period after the peak T cell response.

Using immunoSEQ multiplex PCR, the repertoire was profiled, and TCRdb retains in-frame clones only, with some absent. The sample lists 150,000 or so clones; about nine tenths were seen once. Trimming left V 0 bases short and J 2 bases short, with 8 bases between. The germline V gene has CDR1 LNHDA and CDR2 SQIVND (reference sequence). The CDR3 contains 15 residues. This clone turned up a few times. Its antigen remains unknown. This TCR was sampled from an adult who received the AZD1222 COVID-19 vaccine. This chain links TRBV19 with TRBJ1-5; no clear D. Specimen: peripheral blood, collected 28 days after the second AZD1222 dose. The CDR3 spells CASSIDSGRNQPQHF. For the CDR3, the DNA is TGTGCCAGTAGTATAGACAGCGGGCGCAATCAGCCCCAGCATTTT.